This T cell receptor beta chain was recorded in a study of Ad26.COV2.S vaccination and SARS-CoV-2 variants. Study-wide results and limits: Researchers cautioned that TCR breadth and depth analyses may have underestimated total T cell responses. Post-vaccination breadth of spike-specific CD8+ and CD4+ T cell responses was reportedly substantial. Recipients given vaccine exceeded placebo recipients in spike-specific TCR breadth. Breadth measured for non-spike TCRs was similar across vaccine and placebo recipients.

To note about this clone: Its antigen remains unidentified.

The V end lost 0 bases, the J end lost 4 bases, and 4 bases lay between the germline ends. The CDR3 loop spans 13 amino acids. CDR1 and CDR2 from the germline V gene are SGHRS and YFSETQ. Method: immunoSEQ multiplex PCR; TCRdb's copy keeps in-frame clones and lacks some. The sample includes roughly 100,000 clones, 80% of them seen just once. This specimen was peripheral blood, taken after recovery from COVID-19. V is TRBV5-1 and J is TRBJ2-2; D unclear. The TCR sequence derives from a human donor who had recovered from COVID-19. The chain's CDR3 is CASSLDPTGELFF. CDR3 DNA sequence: TGCGCCAGCAGCTTGGACCCCACCGGGGAGCTGTTTTTT.